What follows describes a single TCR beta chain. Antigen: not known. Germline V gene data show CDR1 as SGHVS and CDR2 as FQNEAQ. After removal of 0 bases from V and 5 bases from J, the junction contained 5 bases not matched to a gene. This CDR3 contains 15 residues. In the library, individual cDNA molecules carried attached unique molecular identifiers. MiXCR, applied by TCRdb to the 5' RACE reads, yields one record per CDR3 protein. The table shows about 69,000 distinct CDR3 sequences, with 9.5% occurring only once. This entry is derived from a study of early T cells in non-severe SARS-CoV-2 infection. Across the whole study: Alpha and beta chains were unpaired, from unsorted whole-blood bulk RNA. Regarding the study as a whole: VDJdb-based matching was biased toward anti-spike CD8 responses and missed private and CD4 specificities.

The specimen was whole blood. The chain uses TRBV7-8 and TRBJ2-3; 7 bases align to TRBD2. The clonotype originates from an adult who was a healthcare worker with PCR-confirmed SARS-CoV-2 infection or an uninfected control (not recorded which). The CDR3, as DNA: TGTGCCAGCAGCTTAGCGGGAGGGCCGGTAGATACGCAGTATTTT. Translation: CASSLAGGPVDTQYF.